The clone carrying this T cell receptor (beta chain) was counted between two and nine times. Antigen unknown. This record belongs to a study of cytomegalovirus exposure and HLA in healthy donors. Study context: Clustering assigned 70% to 90% of the roughly 420 genotyped donors to the Caucasian-associated ancestry cluster.

The CDR3 covers 14 residues. V gave up 7 bases and J gave up 1 base, with 10 bases separating them. Per the germline V gene, CDR1 is MNHEY and CDR2 is SMNVEV (reference sequence). Study observations and caveats: In vitro testing confirmed a few CMV-associated chains as specific for CMV antigens. Within an earlier analysis, most TCR beta V segments proved productive either about 87% or about 30% of the time.

The PCR contained 60 Vbeta and 13 Jbeta primers. TCRdb's table, derived via immunoSEQ multiplex PCR, lists solely in-frame clones and lacks some. Altogether approximately 190,000 clones are present, about 12% being singletons, with the ten largest covering over 6.5%. This chain connects TRBV27 to TRBJ2-2, with D unresolved. The sequence was collected from a man aged 50 or older in good health and CMV-seropositive. The source material was PBMCs. The CDR3 is CASTTTGNTGELFF. In nucleotides, the CDR3 is TGTGCCAGCACCACAACGGGGAACACCGGGGAGCTGTTTTTT.